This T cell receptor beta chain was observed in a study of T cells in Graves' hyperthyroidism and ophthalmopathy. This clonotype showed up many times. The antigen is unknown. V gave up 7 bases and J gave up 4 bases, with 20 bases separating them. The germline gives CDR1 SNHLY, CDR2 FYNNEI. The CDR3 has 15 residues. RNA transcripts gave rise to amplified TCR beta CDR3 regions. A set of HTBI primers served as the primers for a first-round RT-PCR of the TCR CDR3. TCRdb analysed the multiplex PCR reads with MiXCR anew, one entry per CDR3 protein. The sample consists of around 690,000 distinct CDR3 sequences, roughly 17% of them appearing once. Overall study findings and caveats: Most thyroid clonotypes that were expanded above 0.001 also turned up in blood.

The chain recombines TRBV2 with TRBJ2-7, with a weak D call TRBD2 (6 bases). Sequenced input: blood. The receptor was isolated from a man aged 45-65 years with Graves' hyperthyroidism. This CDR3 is CASILPGLILYEQYF. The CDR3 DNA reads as TGTGCCAGCATCCTACCGGGACTCATATTATACGAGCAGTACTTC.